This TCR beta chain originates from a study of T cells expressing NK-cell markers. Broader study findings: A handful of donors showed these clonotypes also leading the CD3+CD56-NKG2C+ fraction.

On this clonotype: Antigen: not known.

Germline CDR1 is LGHDT and CDR2 is YNNKEL (reference sequence). CDR3 length: 13 residues. TCRdb reprocessed the 5' RACE reads, with one entry per CDR3 protein and no DNA. This repertoire includes fewer than 400,000 distinct CDR3 sequences. The chain couples TRBV3-1 to TRBJ2-2; TCRdb reports TRBD1, a call that lacks DNA to check it against. Sequencing was done on a sample of blood T cells: a sorted CD56 or NKG2C T cell subset, CD4+ or CD8+ T cells, or bulk PBMC T cells (not recorded which). The sequence derives from a man aged 18 to 70 in good health. CDR3 sequence reads: CASSPPRDEGLFF.